What follows are 5 T cell receptor beta chains derived from one specimen sequenced in a study of T cell repertoires and HLA-DP antigens. Sequencing was performed with immunoSEQ multiplex PCR; in TCRdb, only in-frame clones are kept and a portion is missing. This table holds around 110,000 clones, 80% to 95% found once. For these TCRs, the target antigens are not known. The sequenced material came from CD4+ T cells from PBMCs. The receptors originated from a woman under 30 in good health and CMV-seronegative.

The chain joins TRBV19 to TRBJ1-5; 11 bases fit TRBD1. The CDR3 covers 18 residues. The germline V gene encodes CDR1 LNHDA and CDR2 SQIVND (reference sequence). The V and J ends lost 3 bases and 2 bases, in that order; junction bases with no gene match: 9. CDR3 bases: TGTGCCAGTAGTATGAGGACAGGGGGCGAGGCGGGCAATCAGCCCCAGCATTTT. Translated, it gives CASSMRTGGEAGNQPQHF.

The genes are TRBV9 and TRBJ1-2, with TRBD1 as a possible D gene (6 bases). The CDR3 loop spans 15 amino acids. V gave up 0 bases and J gave up 4 bases, with 13 bases separating them. Germline V lookup: CDR1 SGDLS, CDR2 YYNGEE. The CDR3 spells CASSVDPGASYGYTF. Here the CDR3 DNA reads TGTGCCAGCAGCGTAGACCCGGGGGCCAGCTATGGCTACACCTTC.

The chain couples TRBV4-3 to TRBJ1-4; weak D call: TRBD1 (5 bases). Per germline, CDR1 LGHNA and CDR2 YSLEER. The CDR3 length is 16 residues. V dropped 0 bases and J dropped 2 bases, with 10 bases sitting between them. The CDR3 is CASSQDPGLTNEKLFF. The CDR3 DNA reads as TGCGCCAGCAGCCAAGATCCAGGGCTGACTAATGAAAAACTGTTTTTT.

The gene calls are TRBV19 and TRBJ1-2; 9 positions agree with TRBD1. With V trimmed by 5 bases and J by 8 bases, 6 bases remained unmatched. The CDR3 covers 13 residues. The germline CDR1 and CDR2 sequences are LNHDA and SQIVND (reference sequence). DNA for the CDR3: TGTGCCAGTAGTCCAGACAGGGGGAAGGGCTACACCTTC. Translated, it gives CASSPDRGKGYTF. Variable domain in full (rest from reference TRBV19 and TRBJ1-2): DGGITQSPKYLFRKEGQNVTLSCEQNLNHDAMYWYRQDPGQGLRLIYYSQIVNDFQKGDIAEGYSVSREKKESFPLTVTSAQKNPTAFYLCASSPDRGKGYTFGSGTRLTVV.

The gene calls are TRBV9 and TRBJ2-1; 7 bases agree with TRBD2. The V segment lost 3 bases and the J segment 1 base; nucleotides outside the gene matches: 10. The CDR3 runs 17 residues. Germline values: CDR1 SGDLS, CDR2 YYNGEE. CDR3 nucleotides: TGTGCCAGCAGCGGGACTAAAGCGGGAATGTCCTACAATGAGCAGTTCTTC. Its protein is CASSGTKAGMSYNEQFF.